The rows below give T cell receptor beta chains drawn from one sample of a study of CD8 T cells in Susac syndrome. TCRdb recomputed calls from the immunoSEQ multiplex PCR reads with MiXCR, one row per CDR3 protein. The sample holds about 120,000 distinct CDR3 sequences, around 95% seen once. The specimen sequenced was CD4+ T cells from PBMCs. The receptors shown here come from a human donor in good health. CDR3s include the opening cysteine and the closing phenylalanine or tryptophan. The D gene is left open where the match is weak. The listing skips clone size in some rows; elsewhere it reads once, few, many or a size class.

V gene: TRBV24-1
clone size: NA
D gene: NA
J gene: TRBJ1-5
CDR3 DNA: TGTGCCACCAGTGAAACAGGCAATCAGCCCCAGCATTTT
CDR3 protein: CATSETGNQPQHF

V gene: TRBV29-1
clone size: NA
D gene: NA
J gene: TRBJ2-3
CDR3 DNA: TGCAGCGGCAGGACACCAATTAGCACAGATACGCAGTATTTT
CDR3 protein: CSGRTPISTDTQYF

V gene: TRBV7-9
clone size: NA
D gene: NA
J gene: TRBJ2-3
CDR3 DNA: TGTGCCAGCAGCTCATTTCGGGACACAACCACAGATACGCAGTATTTT
CDR3 protein: CASSSFRDTTTDTQYF

V gene: TRBV11-2
clone size: NA
D gene: NA
J gene: TRBJ1-2
CDR3 DNA: TGTGCCAGCAGCTCCCGACGCATAAACTATGGCTACACCTTC
CDR3 protein: CASSSRRINYGYTF

V gene: TRBV15
clone size: NA
D gene: NA
J gene: TRBJ2-3
CDR3 DNA: TGTGCCACCAGCAGAGATATAGGCGATACGCAGTATTTT
CDR3 protein: CATSRDIGDTQYF

V gene: TRBV19
clone size: NA
D gene: NA
J gene: TRBJ2-3
CDR3 DNA: TGTGCCAGTAGCACCATGACGACAGTCTCTAGCACAGATACGCAGTATTTT
CDR3 protein: CASSTMTTVSSTDTQYF

V gene: TRBV6-5
clone size: few
D gene: TRBD2
J gene: TRBJ2-7
CDR3 DNA: TGTGCCAGCAGTGTCGATTCGCGGGAGAGGGAGCAGTACTTC
CDR3 protein: CASSVDSREREQYF

V gene: TRBV24-1
clone size: NA
D gene: NA
J gene: TRBJ2-5
CDR3 DNA: TGTGCCACCAGTGATAAGGACCGGTTTGAGACCCAGTACTTC
CDR3 protein: CATSDKDRFETQYF

V gene: TRBV7-2
clone size: NA
D gene: TRBD1
J gene: TRBJ2-7
CDR3 DNA: TGTGCCAGCAGCTTAGTTATAGGACAGGGGATGTACGAGCAGTACTTC
CDR3 protein: CASSLVIGQGMYEQYF

V gene: TRBV3-1
clone size: NA
D gene: TRBD2
J gene: TRBJ2-1
CDR3 DNA: TGTGCCAGCAGCCAAGCTAGCGGGAGTGCTGAGCAGTTCTTC
CDR3 protein: CASSQASGSAEQFF

V gene: TRBV7-2
clone size: NA
D gene: TRBD2
J gene: TRBJ2-2
CDR3 DNA: TGTGCCAGCAGCCTGACTAGCACCAACACCGGGGAGCTGTTTTTT
CDR3 protein: CASSLTSTNTGELFF

V gene: TRBV24-1
clone size: NA
D gene: NA
J gene: TRBJ2-7
CDR3 DNA: TGTGCCACCAGTGATTCCCCGGCCCACTACGAGCAGTACTTC
CDR3 protein: CATSDSPAHYEQYF

V gene: TRBV24-1
clone size: NA
D gene: NA
J gene: TRBJ1-2
CDR3 DNA: TGTGCCACCAGTGAAGGGGTTTTGGACTATGGCTACACCTTC
CDR3 protein: CATSEGVLDYGYTF

V gene: TRBV20-1
clone size: NA
D gene: NA
J gene: TRBJ2-5
CDR3 DNA: TGCAGTGCGAAACGGGGAGAGACCCAGTACTTC
CDR3 protein: CSAKRGETQYF

V gene: TRBV7-9
clone size: NA
D gene: NA
J gene: TRBJ2-5
CDR3 DNA: TGTGCCAGCAGCCGGGAGCCAGGACAAGAGACCCAGTACTTC
CDR3 protein: CASSREPGQETQYF

V gene: TRBV6-1
clone size: NA
D gene: NA
J gene: TRBJ2-1
CDR3 DNA: TGTGCCAGCCAAATCGGCAGTAACCTCAATGAGCAGTTCTTC
CDR3 protein: CASQIGSNLNEQFF

V gene: TRBV28
clone size: NA
D gene: NA
J gene: TRBJ2-5
CDR3 DNA: TGTGCCAGCAGTCTCCCCGAAGAGGGCAAGGAGACCCAGTACTTC
CDR3 protein: CASSLPEEGKETQYF

V gene: TRBV19
clone size: NA
D gene: NA
J gene: TRBJ1-2
CDR3 DNA: TGTGCCAGTAGAGACGGCGTGGGATATGGCTACACCTTC
CDR3 protein: CASRDGVGYGYTF

V gene: TRBV7-9
clone size: NA
D gene: NA
J gene: TRBJ2-1
CDR3 DNA: TGTGCCAGCAGCTCCAGCGGATGGTCCTACAATGAGCAGTTCTTC
CDR3 protein: CASSSSGWSYNEQFF

V gene: TRBV29-1
clone size: NA
D gene: NA
J gene: TRBJ2-2
CDR3 DNA: TGCAGCGTGTCTCAGGGGCGGGCCGGGGAGCTGTTTTTT
CDR3 protein: CSVSQGRAGELFF